These T cell receptor beta chains were read from a single sample in a study of shared clonotypes between healthy human individuals. Profiling relied on immunoSEQ multiplex PCR, and the TCRdb table lists in-frame clones only, not all of them. Among about 700,000 clones listed, approximately 79% were seen once. Sequenced input: memory CD4+ T cells sorted from blood. These TCRs come from a woman in her 30s in good health. The conserved cysteine and the conserved F or W are not part of the CDR3 here.

v_gene,j_gene,CDR3aa
TRBV6-5,TRBJ2-5,ASKMEGGRETQY
TRBV15,TRBJ2-1,ATSRDLMAGSNEQF
TRBV5-4,TRBJ1-2,ASSLGQANYGYT
TRBV2,TRBJ2-1,ASSDEGFSYNEQF
TRBV6-5,TRBJ2-7,ASSTGGGTGNEQY
TRBV4-1,TRBJ2-7,ASSQDIQGGRGEQY
TRBV29-1,TRBJ2-5,SVEDGQGTTQY
TRBV6-1,TRBJ1-2,ASSEPRMYGYT
TRBV28,TRBJ1-4,ASSSPTGEGGKLF
TRBV27,TRBJ1-1,ASSLRERDSFDTEAF
TRBV19,TRBJ2-6,GSGANVLT
TRBV6-1,TRBJ2-7,ASRGTVQAYEQY
TRBV23-1,TRBJ2-7,ASSQSGEGVSGEQY
TRBV19,TRBJ1-1,ASSPQWGAVTEAF
TRBV10-3,TRBJ1-1,AIRRTGIGAF
TRBV28,TRBJ2-7,ASSRIGASTYEQY
TRBV5-8,TRBJ1-5,ASSRTGDSNQPQH
TRBV2,TRBJ2-7,ASSGTGGHYEQY
TRBV6-1,TRBJ2-1,AIKTAGSYNEQF
TRBV5-1,TRBJ1-1,ASSLNTGNTEAF
TRBV2,TRBJ1-4,ASSRVGTNEKLF
TRBV5-1,TRBJ2-3,ASSLEPNDGTDTQY
TRBV27,TRBJ2-6,ASSLYSGANVLT
TRBV10-3,TRBJ2-7,AISSPKERSYEQY
TRBV9,TRBJ1-3,ASSPQDRSFSGNTIY
TRBV6-1,TRBJ1-1,ASTRLGTEAF
TRBV7-3,TRBJ2-3,ASSLGTSGSTDTQY
TRBV6-6,TRBJ2-6,ASSGRDRAGANVLT
TRBV5-4,TRBJ2-5,ASSFPDGQETQY
TRBV5-1,TRBJ2-2,ASSISTSGAGELF
TRBV19,TRBJ2-7,ASSRPRGPSSNEQY
TRBV6-5,TRBJ1-5,ASSGPGGQPQH
TRBV28,TRBJ2-7,ASSQPAGGSDEQY
TRBV19,TRBJ1-2,ASTPQGITGYT
TRBV27,TRBJ2-1,ASRTSGRVGEQF
TRBV5-1,TRBJ1-1,ASSLVRGQIHTEAF
TRBV7-2,TRBJ2-3,ASSLSDTDTQY
TRBV29-1,TRBJ2-2,SVVWHKNTGELF
TRBV27,TRBJ2-3,ASSLSRGALNSPDTQY
TRBV28,TRBJ1-5,ASSSGGGGNQPQH
TRBV4-1,TRBJ2-1,ASSLGWSSYNEQF
TRBV2,TRBJ1-1,ASSGGRNTEAF
TRBV7-9,TRBJ2-7,ASSLAGGLYEQY
TRBV6-6,TRBJ1-5,ASRFAGGDQPQH
TRBV5-1,TRBJ2-3,ASRPLRGTDTQY
TRBV5-1,TRBJ2-1,ASSLDYSYNEQF
TRBV2,TRBJ2-3,ASSEGAGHGTQY